The source of this T cell receptor beta chain is a study of cytomegalovirus exposure and HLA in healthy donors. Overall study results and limits: Accurate HLA-A and HLA-B prediction from TCR beta sequences was reported for most subjects.

The PCR employed 60 Vbeta primers together with 13 Jbeta primers. Libraries were prepared by immunoSEQ multiplex PCR; TCRdb keeps only in-frame clonotypes and omits some of them. In the table there are around 130,000 clones, about four fifths of which are singletons. The V gene lost 1 base and the J gene lost 1 base, with 16 bases spanning the gap. This CDR3 is built from 17 residues. Per germline, CDR1 MGHRA and CDR2 YSYEKL. Note on this clone: Its antigen is undetermined.

The source is a man aged 25-40 years in good health and CMV-seronegative. Sequenced sample: PBMCs. The chain is built from TRBV4-1 and TRBJ2-5; TRBD1 might be the D (5 bases). The CDR3 nucleotides are TGCGCCAGCAGCCAAGGATCCGACGCAGGGTTCCAAGAGACCCAGTACTTC. It yields the protein CASSQGSDAGFQETQYF.